This TCR beta chain was captured by sequencing in a study of T cell responses to AZD1222 COVID-19 vaccine. To note about this clone: The target antigen is unknown.

Generated by immunoSEQ multiplex PCR, the TCRdb table keeps only in-frame clones and is missing some. Of 150,000 or so clones in the sample, about 90% were seen once. The study's findings and limits: At 160-218 and 743-854, vaccine-associated CD4 TCRs were dominant, and they spanned spike. Mostly white British, mostly female donors; authors suggested clonal diversity may be underestimated.

Source: peripheral blood, taken 28 days after the second AZD1222 dose. This sequence originates from an adult who received the AZD1222 COVID-19 vaccine.

CDR3 sequence reads: CASSGRGGKVNEQFF. In nucleotides, the CDR3 is TGTGCCAGCAGTGGTAGAGGGGGGAAGGTCAATGAGCAGTTCTTC. The gene calls are TRBV27 and TRBJ2-1, with D possibly called TRBD1 or TRBD2 (6 bases each). CDR3 size: 15 residues. Germline CDR1 reads MNHEY; CDR2 reads SMNVEV (reference sequence). Trimming stripped 5 bases from V and 6 bases from J, with 17 bases between.